A single sample gave rise to the 19 T cell receptor beta chains below, sequenced in a study of early T cells in non-severe SARS-CoV-2 infection. TCRdb redid the calling of the 5' RACE reads with MiXCR, one entry per CDR3 protein. Of some 40,000 distinct CDR3 sequences detected, 3.9% appear once; the ten largest clones hold about 9.1%. The sequencing input was whole blood. The source of these receptors is an adult who was a healthcare worker with PCR-confirmed SARS-CoV-2 infection or an uninfected control (not recorded which).

V is TRBV4-3 and J is TRBJ2-7; 7 bases are a match to TRBD1. Germline CDR1 LGHNA, CDR2 YSLEER. With V trimmed by 1 base and J by 4 bases, 7 bases remained unmatched. This CDR3 is built from 15 residues. The CDR3 is CASSQGDREVYEQYF. CDR3 coding DNA: TGCGCCAGCAGCCAAGGAGACAGGGAAGTTTACGAGCAGTACTTC.

The J gene is TRBJ2-2, the V gene TRBV6-2 or TRBV6-3, with 10 bases aligning to TRBD1. Germline lookup yields CDR1 MNHEY and CDR2 SVGEGT. The CDR3 runs to 15 residues. V lost 6 bases to trimming and J lost 3 bases; unmatched junction nucleotides: 4. The CDR3 here is CASSTGTGDTGELFF. The CDR3 DNA sequence: TGTGCCAGCAGCACCGGGACAGGGGACACCGGGGAGCTGTTTTTT.

The chain carries TRBV4-3 and TRBJ2-7; D not resolved. Trimming removed 1 base from V and 1 base from J, with 14 bases in between. CDR1 and CDR2 (germline): LGHNA, YSLEER. The CDR3 totals 16 residues. The CDR3 here is CASSQGNSGPSYEQYF. The CDR3 bases are TGCGCCAGCAGCCAAGGCAATTCCGGACCATCCTACGAGCAGTACTTC.

This clonotype has a count of ten or more. The V call is TRBV18, the J call TRBJ2-1; tentatively, D is TRBD1 or TRBD2 (5 bases each). The germline V gene has CDR1 KGHSH and CDR2 LQKENI. V lost 3 bases, J lost 7 bases, and 16 bases lay in between. The CDR3 covers 15 residues. CDR3 nucleotide sequence: TGTGCCAGCTCACCCGGGACGACAAGGGTAAATGAGCAGTTCTTC. Its protein is CASSPGTTRVNEQFF.

This clonotype was seen many times. This chain connects TRBV12-3 or TRBV12-4 to TRBJ2-5; D not certain. The CDR3 has 11 residues. V lost 6 bases to trimming and J lost 2 bases, with 4 bases between them. CDR3: CASSRQETQYF. As DNA, the CDR3 is TGTGCCAGCAGCCGACAAGAGACCCAGTACTTC.

This clonotype was detected ten times or more. V is TRBV28 and J is TRBJ2-7; 7 bases match TRBD1. V lost 6 bases to trimming and J lost 1 base; unmatched junction nucleotides: 9. Per germline, CDR1 MDHEN and CDR2 SYDVKM. The CDR3 has 15 amino acids. CDR3: CASRLGTVGSYEQYF. DNA for the CDR3: TGTGCCAGCAGGCTCGGGACAGTCGGATCCTACGAGCAGTACTTC.

Ten or more counts support this clonotype. Here the CDR3 reads CASRGTGESPLHF. CDR3 nucleotide sequence: TGTGCCAGCAGGGGGACAGGAGAGTCACCCCTCCACTTT. V and J are TRBV12-3 or TRBV12-4 and TRBJ1-6; the match to TRBD1 covers 8 bases. With V trimmed by 6 bases and J by 10 bases, 5 bases remained unmatched. CDR3 size: 13 residues.

There are many counts of this clonotype. The chain links TRBV20-1 to TRBJ2-1; D ambiguous. V lost 3 bases and J 9 bases, leaving 6 bases between the germline ends. Germline V lookup: CDR1 DFQATT, CDR2 SNEGSKA (reference sequence). This CDR3 spans 10 amino acids. CDR3: CSASIFEQFF. CDR3 nucleotides: TGCAGTGCTAGTATATTTGAGCAGTTCTTC.

This clonotype was recorded at least ten times. J is TRBJ2-1 and V is TRBV19; D is uncertain. Trimming took 4 bases from V and 5 from J, leaving 15 bases between them. In germline, CDR1 is LNHDA, CDR2 SQIVND (reference sequence). The CDR3 totals 15 residues. This CDR3 is CASSNSILGNNEQFF. The CDR3 DNA reads TGTGCCAGTAGTAACTCGATTCTAGGGAACAATGAGCAGTTCTTC.

The V call is TRBV4-3, the J call TRBJ1-2; D perhaps matches TRBD1 (5 bases). This CDR3 contains 16 residues. V was shortened by 0 bases and J by 1 base, with 12 bases between the two germline ends. CDR1 and CDR2 from the germline V gene are LGHNA and YSLEER. The CDR3 is CASSQDRKGNNYGYTF. DNA of the CDR3: TGCGCCAGCAGCCAAGACAGAAAGGGGAATAACTATGGCTACACCTTC.

This clonotype was detected ten times or more. The chain uses TRBV5-1 and TRBJ2-7; 7 positions agree with TRBD1. Germline assignment: CDR1 SGHRS and CDR2 YFSETQ. J lost 4 bases, V lost 4 bases, and 14 bases had no gene match. The CDR3 extends over 16 amino acids. CDR3 sequence: CASSLRPGDSQYEQYF. The CDR3 coding sequence is TGCGCCAGCAGCCTTCGACCCGGGGACAGTCAGTACGAGCAGTACTTC.

This clonotype was counted only a few times. The chain employs TRBV5-6 and TRBJ1-2, with D perhaps matching TRBD1 (6 bases). This CDR3 contains 13 residues. Germline V CDR1 and CDR2: SGHDT, YYEEEE. V was trimmed by 0 bases and J by 7 bases, leaving 10 bases between them. The CDR3 protein is CASSLGQASGYTF. The CDR3 nucleotides are TGTGCCAGCAGCTTGGGACAGGCTAGTGGCTACACCTTC.

The sample holds many counts of this clonotype. The chain couples TRBV12-3 or TRBV12-4 to TRBJ2-3, with D uncertain. This CDR3 region has 11 residues. Trimming shortened V by 6 bases and J by 3 bases, and 4 bases separated the two germline ends. CDR3 residues: CASSRTDTQYF. The DNA for the CDR3 is TGTGCCAGCAGCAGAACAGATACGCAGTATTTT.

This clonotype was found many times. The rearrangement joins TRBV7-6 to TRBJ1-5, with D uncertain. This CDR3 has 13 residues. CDR1 is SGHVS, CDR2 FNYEAQ, per germline. Trimming shortened V by 4 bases and J by 0 bases, and 4 bases separated the two germline ends. The CDR3 here is CASSSDSNQPQHF. As DNA, the CDR3 is TGTGCCAGCAGCTCAGATAGCAATCAGCCCCAGCATTTT.

V and J are TRBV4-3 and TRBJ2-1, with 8 bases matching TRBD1. Germline CDR1 reads LGHNA; CDR2 reads YSLEER. J gave up 0 bases and V 0 bases, and 4 bases lay outside the gene matches. The CDR3 extends over 17 amino acids. In DNA form, the CDR3 reads TGCGCCAGCAGCCAAGATTTAACAGGGGGCTCCTACAATGAGCAGTTCTTC. Protein: CASSQDLTGGSYNEQFF.

This rearrangement joins TRBV19 to TRBJ2-7; 7 nucleotides match TRBD2. Germline assignment: CDR1 LNHDA and CDR2 SQIVND (reference sequence). V shed 3 bases, J shed 2 bases, and the junction held 4 bases outside the gene matches. There are 14 residues in the CDR3. The CDR3 here is CASSIGLGAYEQYF. Here the CDR3 DNA reads TGTGCCAGTAGTATTGGACTAGGGGCCTACGAGCAGTACTTC.

This clonotype was seen many times. J is TRBJ2-3 and V is TRBV13; 12 bases agree with TRBD2. This CDR3 is 19 amino acids long. Trimming cost V 5 bases and J 5 bases; bases outside gene matches: 17. Germline V gene data show CDR1 as PRHDT and CDR2 as FYEKMQ (reference sequence). The CDR3 loop reads CASSPPPAGLAGSGDTQYF. The CDR3 DNA sequence: TGTGCCAGCAGCCCGCCCCCGGCAGGACTAGCGGGATCTGGAGATACGCAGTATTTT.

In regard to this clonotype: One end of the junction fails to match germline, which may point to a read error. The V call is TRBV24-1, the J call TRBJ2-5, with TRBD1 matching over 9 bases. This CDR3 is built from 17 residues. Germline loops: CDR1 KGHDR, CDR2 SFDVKD. The CDR3 region is CATGGQGLPGAQETQNF. The CDR3 DNA follows: TGTGCCACCGGGGGACAGGGCCTTCCTGGGGCCCAAGAGACCCAGAACTTC.

This clonotype was detected ten times or more. CDR3 coding DNA: TGTGCCAGCAGCCCCACCGACAGGCGGGGCGAGCAGTACGTC. It specifies CASSPTDRRGEQYV. The chain recombines TRBV7-9 with TRBJ2-7, with D tentatively TRBD1 or TRBD2 (6 bases each). The CDR3 loop spans 14 amino acids. The V gene lost 5 bases and the J gene lost 6 bases, with 17 bases spanning the gap. The germline V gene encodes CDR1 SEHNR and CDR2 FQNEAQ (reference sequence).